The clone carrying this T cell receptor (beta chain) was found once. Its antigen is not identified. V lost 5 bases and J 7 bases, leaving 9 bases between the germline ends. The CDR3 covers 12 residues. The germline gives CDR1 KGHSH, CDR2 LQKENI. The sample belongs to a study of T cell responses to AZD1222 COVID-19 vaccine. Points from the study as a whole: Nearly half of spike-specific TCRs reportedly target unmutated variant regions.

The table came from immunoSEQ multiplex PCR; TCRdb's copy has only in-frame clones and leaves some out. The sample shows over 110,000 clones, approximately 92% of them seen only once. The chain has TRBV18 and TRBJ2-4; D is unclear. This TCR derives from an adult in good health. This specimen consisted of peripheral blood, obtained on day 0 of AZD1222 vaccination. CDR3 DNA: TGTGCCAGCTCATCGATTGAGAACATTCAGTACTTC. Translating it yields CASSSIENIQYF.